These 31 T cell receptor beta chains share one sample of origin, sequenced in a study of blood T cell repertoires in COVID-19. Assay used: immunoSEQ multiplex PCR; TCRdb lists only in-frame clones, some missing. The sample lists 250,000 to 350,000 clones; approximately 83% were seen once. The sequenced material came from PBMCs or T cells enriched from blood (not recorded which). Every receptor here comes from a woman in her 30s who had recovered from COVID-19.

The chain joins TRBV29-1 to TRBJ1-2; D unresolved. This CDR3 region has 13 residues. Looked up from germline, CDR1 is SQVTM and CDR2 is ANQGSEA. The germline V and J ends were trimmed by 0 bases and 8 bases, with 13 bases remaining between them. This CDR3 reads CSVEDLTRVGYTF. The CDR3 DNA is TGCAGCGTTGAAGATCTTACGAGGGTCGGCTACACCTTC.

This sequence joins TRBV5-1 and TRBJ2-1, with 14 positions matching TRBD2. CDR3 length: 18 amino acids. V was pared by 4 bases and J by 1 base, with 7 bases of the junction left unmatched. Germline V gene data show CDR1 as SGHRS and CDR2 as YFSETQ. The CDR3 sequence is CASSLRLAGGASYNEQFF. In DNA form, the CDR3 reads TGCGCCAGCAGCCTTCGACTAGCGGGGGGGGCATCCTACAATGAGCAGTTCTTC.

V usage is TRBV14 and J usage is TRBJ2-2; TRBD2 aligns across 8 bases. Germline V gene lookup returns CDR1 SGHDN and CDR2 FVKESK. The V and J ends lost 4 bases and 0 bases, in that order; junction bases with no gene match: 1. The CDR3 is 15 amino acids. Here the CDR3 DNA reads TGTGCCAGCAGCCGACTAGCGTCGAACACCGGGGAGCTGTTTTTT. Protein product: CASSRLASNTGELFF.

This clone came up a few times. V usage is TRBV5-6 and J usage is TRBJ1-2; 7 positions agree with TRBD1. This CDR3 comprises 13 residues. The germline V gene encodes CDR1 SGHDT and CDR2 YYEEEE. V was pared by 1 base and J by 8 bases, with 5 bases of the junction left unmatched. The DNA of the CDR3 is TGTGCCAGCAGCTTGAGACAGGGCTACGGCTACACCTTC. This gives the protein CASSLRQGYGYTF.

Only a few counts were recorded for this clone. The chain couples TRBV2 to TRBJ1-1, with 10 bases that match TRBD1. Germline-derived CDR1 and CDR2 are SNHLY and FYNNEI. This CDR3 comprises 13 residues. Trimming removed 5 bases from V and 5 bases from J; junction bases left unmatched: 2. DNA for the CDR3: TGTGCCAGCAGTCCGGGACAGGGGACTGAAGCTTTCTTT. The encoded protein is CASSPGQGTEAFF. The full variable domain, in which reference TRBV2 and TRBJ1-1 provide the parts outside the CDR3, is EPEVTQTPSHQVTQMGQEVILRCVPISNHLYFYWYRQILGQKVEFLVSFYNNEISEKSEIFDDQFSVERPDGSNFTLKIRSTKLEDSAMYFCASSPGQGTEAFFGQGTRLTVV.

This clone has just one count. The DNA for the CDR3 is TGCGCCAGCAGTGAGTCGGGGACAGGTCAAGATGAAAAACTGTTTTTT. Translating it yields CASSESGTGQDEKLFF. The chain links TRBV10-1 to TRBJ1-4; the match to TRBD1 covers 8 bases. Per the germline V gene, CDR1 is WNHNN and CDR2 is SYGVQD (reference sequence). Losses at the gene ends were 0 bases for V and 6 bases for J; bases not matched to a gene: 6. This CDR3 has 16 residues.

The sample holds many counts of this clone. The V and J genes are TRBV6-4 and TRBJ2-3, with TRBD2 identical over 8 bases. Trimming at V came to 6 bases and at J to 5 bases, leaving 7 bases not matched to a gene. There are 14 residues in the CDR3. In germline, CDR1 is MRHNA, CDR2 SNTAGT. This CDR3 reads CASSPRGDKDTQYF. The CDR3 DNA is TGTGCCAGCAGCCCGCGGGGGGATAAAGATACGCAGTATTTT.

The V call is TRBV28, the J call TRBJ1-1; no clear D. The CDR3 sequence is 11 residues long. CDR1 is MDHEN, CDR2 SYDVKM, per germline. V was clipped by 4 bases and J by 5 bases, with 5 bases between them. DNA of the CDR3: TGTGCCAGCAGTTGGAGGACTGAAGCTTTCTTT. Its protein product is CASSWRTEAFF.

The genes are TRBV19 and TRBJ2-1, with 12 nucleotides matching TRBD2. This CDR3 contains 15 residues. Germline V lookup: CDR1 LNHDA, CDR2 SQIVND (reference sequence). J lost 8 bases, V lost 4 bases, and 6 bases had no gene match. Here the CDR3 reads CASSTGLAGRDEQFF. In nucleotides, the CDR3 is TGTGCCAGTAGTACCGGACTAGCGGGAAGAGATGAGCAGTTCTTC.

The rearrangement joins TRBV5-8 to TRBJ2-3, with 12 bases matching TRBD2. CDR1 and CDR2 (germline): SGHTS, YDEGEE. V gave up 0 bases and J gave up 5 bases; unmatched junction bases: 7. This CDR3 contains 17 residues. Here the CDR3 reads CASSLELTSGRGDTQYF. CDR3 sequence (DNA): TGTGCCAGCAGCTTGGAGCTGACTAGCGGGAGAGGAGATACGCAGTATTTT.

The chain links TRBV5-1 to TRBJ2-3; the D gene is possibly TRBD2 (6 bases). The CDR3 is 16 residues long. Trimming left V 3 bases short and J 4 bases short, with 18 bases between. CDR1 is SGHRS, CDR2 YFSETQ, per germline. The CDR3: CASSSGGPVVADTQYF. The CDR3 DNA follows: TGCGCCAGCAGCTCCGGAGGGCCGGTCGTGGCAGATACGCAGTATTTT.

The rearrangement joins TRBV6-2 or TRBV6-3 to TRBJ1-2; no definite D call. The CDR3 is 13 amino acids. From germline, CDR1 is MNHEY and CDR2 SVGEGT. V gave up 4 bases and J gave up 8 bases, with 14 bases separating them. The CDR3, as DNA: TGTGCCAGCAGTTCAGCATCATCGGGAGGCTACACCTTC. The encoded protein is CASSSASSGGYTF.

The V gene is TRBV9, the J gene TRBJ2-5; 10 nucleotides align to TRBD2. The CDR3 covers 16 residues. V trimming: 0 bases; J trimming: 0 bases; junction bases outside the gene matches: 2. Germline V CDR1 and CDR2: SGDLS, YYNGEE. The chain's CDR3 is CASSVEAGGYQETQYF. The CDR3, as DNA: TGTGCCAGCAGCGTAGAAGCGGGAGGGTACCAAGAGACCCAGTACTTC.

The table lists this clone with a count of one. The CDR3 spells CASRRDSKYEQYF. For the CDR3, the DNA is TGTGCCAGCAGACGGGACTCGAAGTACGAGCAGTACTTC. The J gene is TRBJ2-7, the V gene TRBV27, with a weak D call TRBD2 (6 bases). This CDR3 comprises 13 residues. V lost 6 bases to trimming and J lost 4 bases, with 13 bases between them. Germline CDR1 MNHEY, CDR2 SMNVEV (reference sequence).

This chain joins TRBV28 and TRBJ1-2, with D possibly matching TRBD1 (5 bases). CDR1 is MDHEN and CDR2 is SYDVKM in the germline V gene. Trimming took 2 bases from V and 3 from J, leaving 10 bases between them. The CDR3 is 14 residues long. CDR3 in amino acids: CASSLQTVDYGYTF. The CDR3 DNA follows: TGTGCCAGCAGTTTACAGACAGTTGACTATGGCTACACCTTC.

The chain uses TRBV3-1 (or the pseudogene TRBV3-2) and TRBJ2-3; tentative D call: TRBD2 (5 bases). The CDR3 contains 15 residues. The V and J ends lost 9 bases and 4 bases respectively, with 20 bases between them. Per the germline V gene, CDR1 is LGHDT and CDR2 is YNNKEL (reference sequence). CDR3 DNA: TGTGCCAGTGGCGCCACTCGGGATGGGGCAGATACGCAGTATTTT. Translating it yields CASGATRDGADTQYF.

CDR3 sequence (DNA): TGTGCCAGCAGTTTGCGCCGGACAGGGGCTGGAAACACCATATATTTT. Protein: CASSLRRTGAGNTIYF. The J gene is TRBJ1-3, the V gene TRBV28, with 9 bases aligning to TRBD1. The CDR3 has 16 amino acids. V was clipped by 3 bases and J by 2 bases; unmatched bases: 5. The germline CDR1 and CDR2 sequences are MDHEN and SYDVKM.

The CDR3 protein is CASSSVPGQANQPQHF. CDR3 in DNA: TGTGCCAGCAGTTCAGTACCGGGACAGGCGAATCAGCCCCAGCATTTT. The V gene is TRBV28, the J gene TRBJ1-5; 8 bases align to TRBD1. The germline gives CDR1 MDHEN, CDR2 SYDVKM. The V and J ends lost 4 bases and 4 bases, in that order; junction bases with no gene match: 9. The CDR3 has 16 residues. Based on the CDR3 plus reference TRBV28 and TRBJ1-5, the full variable domain is DVKVTQSSRYLVKRTGEKVFLECVQDMDHENMFWYRQDPGLGLRLIYFSYDVKMKEKGDIPEGYSVSREKKERFSLILESASTNQTSMYLCASSSVPGQANQPQHFGDGTRLSIL.

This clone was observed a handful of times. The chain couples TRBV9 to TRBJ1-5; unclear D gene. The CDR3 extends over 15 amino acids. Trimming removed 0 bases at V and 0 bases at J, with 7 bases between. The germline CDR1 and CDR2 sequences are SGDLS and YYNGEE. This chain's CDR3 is CASSVGRDSNQPQHF. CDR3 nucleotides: TGTGCCAGCAGCGTAGGGAGGGATAGCAATCAGCCCCAGCATTTT. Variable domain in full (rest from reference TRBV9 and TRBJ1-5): DSGVTQTPKHLITATGQRVTLRCSPRSGDLSVYWYQQSLDQGLQFLIQYYNGEERAKGNILERFSAQQFPDLHSELNLSSLELGDSALYFCASSVGRDSNQPQHFGDGTRLSIL.

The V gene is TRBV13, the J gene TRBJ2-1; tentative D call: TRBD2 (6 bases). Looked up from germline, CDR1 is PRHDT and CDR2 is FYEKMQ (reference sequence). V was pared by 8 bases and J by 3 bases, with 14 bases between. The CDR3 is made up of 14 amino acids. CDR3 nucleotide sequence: TGTGCCAGCTCACCCCGGGAGCTCTACAATGAGCAGTTCTTC. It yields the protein CASSPRELYNEQFF.

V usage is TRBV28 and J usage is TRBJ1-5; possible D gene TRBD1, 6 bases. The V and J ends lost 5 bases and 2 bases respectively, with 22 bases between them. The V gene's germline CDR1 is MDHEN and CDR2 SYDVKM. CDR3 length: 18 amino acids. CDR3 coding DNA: TGTGCCAGCAGTCTCCAGACCTACAGGGTTTATGGCAATCAGCCCCAGCATTTT. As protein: CASSLQTYRVYGNQPQHF.

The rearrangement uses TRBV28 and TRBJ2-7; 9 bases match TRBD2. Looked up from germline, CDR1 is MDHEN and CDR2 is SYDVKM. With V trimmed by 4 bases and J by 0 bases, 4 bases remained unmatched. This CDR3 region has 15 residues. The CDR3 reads CASSSLAGSSYEQYF. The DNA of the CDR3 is TGTGCCAGCAGTTCCCTAGCGGGGAGCTCCTACGAGCAGTACTTC.

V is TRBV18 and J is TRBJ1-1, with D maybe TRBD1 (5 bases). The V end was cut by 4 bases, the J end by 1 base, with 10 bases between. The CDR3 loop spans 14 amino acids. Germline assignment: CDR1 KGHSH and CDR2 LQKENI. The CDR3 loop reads CASSRQTSNTEAFF. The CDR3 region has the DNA TGTGCCAGCTCACGACAGACTTCGAACACTGAAGCTTTCTTT. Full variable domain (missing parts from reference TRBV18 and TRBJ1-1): NAGVMQNPRHLVRRRGQEARLRCSPMKGHSHVYWYRQLPEEGLKFMVYLQKENIIDESGMPKERFSAEFPKEGPSILRIQQVVRGDSAAYFCASSRQTSNTEAFFGQGTRLTVV.

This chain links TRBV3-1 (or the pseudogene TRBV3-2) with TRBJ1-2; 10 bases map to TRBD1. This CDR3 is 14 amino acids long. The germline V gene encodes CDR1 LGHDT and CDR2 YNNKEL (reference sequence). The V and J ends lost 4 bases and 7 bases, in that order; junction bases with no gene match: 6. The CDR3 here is CASSLGQGFSGYTF. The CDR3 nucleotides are TGTGCCAGCAGCCTGGGACAGGGGTTCTCTGGCTACACCTTC.

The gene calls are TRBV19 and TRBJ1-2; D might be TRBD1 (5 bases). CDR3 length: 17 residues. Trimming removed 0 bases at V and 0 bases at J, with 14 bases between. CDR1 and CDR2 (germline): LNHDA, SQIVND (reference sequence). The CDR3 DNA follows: TGTGCCAGTAGTATAGAACCCAGACAGCTAGCTAACTATGGCTACACCTTC. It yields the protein CASSIEPRQLANYGYTF.

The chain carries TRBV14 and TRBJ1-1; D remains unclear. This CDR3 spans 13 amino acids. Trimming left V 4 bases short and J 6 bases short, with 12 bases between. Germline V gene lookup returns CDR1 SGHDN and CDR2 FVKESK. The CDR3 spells CASSRHVFAEAFF. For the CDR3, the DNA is TGTGCCAGCAGCCGACATGTCTTCGCTGAAGCTTTCTTT.

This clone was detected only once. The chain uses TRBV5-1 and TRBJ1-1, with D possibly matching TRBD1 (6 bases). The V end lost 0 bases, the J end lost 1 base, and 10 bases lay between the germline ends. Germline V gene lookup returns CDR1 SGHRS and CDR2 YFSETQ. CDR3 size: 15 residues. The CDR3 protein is CASSLEGGGNTEAFF. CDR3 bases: TGCGCCAGCAGCTTGGAAGGGGGTGGGAACACTGAAGCTTTCTTT.

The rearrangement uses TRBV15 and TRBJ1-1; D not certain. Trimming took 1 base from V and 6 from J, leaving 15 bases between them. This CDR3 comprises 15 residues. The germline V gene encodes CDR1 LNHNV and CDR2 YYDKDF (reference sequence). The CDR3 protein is CATSRVFGLASEAFF. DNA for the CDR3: TGTGCCACCAGCAGAGTCTTCGGACTGGCGTCTGAAGCTTTCTTT.

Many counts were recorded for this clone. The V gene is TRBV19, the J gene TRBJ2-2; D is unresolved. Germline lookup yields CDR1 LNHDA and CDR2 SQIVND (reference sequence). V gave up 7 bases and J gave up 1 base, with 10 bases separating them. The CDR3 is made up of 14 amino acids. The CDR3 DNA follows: TGTGCCAGTACGTCGGCGGTGAACACCGGGGAGCTGTTTTTT. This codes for CASTSAVNTGELFF.

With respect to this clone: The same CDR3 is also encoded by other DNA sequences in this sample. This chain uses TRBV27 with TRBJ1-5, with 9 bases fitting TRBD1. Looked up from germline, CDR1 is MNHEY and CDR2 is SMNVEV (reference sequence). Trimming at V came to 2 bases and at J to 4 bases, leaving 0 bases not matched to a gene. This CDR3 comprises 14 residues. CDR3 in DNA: TGTGCCAGCAGTTTAGGACAGGGGAATCAGCCCCAGCATTTT. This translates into CASSLGQGNQPQHF.

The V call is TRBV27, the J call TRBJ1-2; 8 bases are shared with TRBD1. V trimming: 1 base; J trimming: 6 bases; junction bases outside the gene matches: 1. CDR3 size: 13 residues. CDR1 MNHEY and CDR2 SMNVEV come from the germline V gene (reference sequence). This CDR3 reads CASSLWTGHGYTF. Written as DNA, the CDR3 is TGTGCCAGCAGTTTATGGACAGGGCATGGCTACACCTTC.